This TCR beta chain was found in a study of blood T cell repertoires in COVID-19. At the level of the study: Sites in the United States, Italy and Spain provided acute and convalescent COVID-19 samples. From T cells, B-cell-depleted T cells, or PBMCs came the material, which was cDNA or gDNA.

The ends were cut back, 8 bases at V and 10 bases at J, with 12 bases in the middle. CDR3 size: 12 residues. The germline CDR1 and CDR2 sequences are MNHEY and SVGAGI. In the source study's methods: Amplified reference gene primers provided the basis for estimating nucleated cell counts. Clones were sequenced by immunoSEQ multiplex PCR, and TCRdb holds only the in-frame ones, with some missing. That table furnishes V, J and clone size, whereas the DNA furnished D and trimming. The data hold 220,000 or so clones, with about 94% observed a single time. What was sequenced was peripheral blood. This clonotype originated in a man in his fifties or sixties with COVID-19, enrolled during active disease. The rearrangement links TRBV6-5 to TRBJ1-6; weak D call: TRBD1 (5 bases). CDR3 DNA sequence: TGTGCCAGCGGGGGGTCCCGGTCACCCCTCCACTTT. Its protein product is CASGGSRSPLHF.